What follows are 28 T cell receptor beta chains derived from one specimen sequenced in a study of blood T cell repertoires in COVID-19. Data came from immunoSEQ multiplex PCR; TCRdb stores just in-frame clones and leaves some out. The table shows around 260,000 clones, with around 80% occurring only once. The sequencing input was PBMCs or T cells enriched from blood (not recorded which). The receptors were sampled from a man aged 25-45 years with acute COVID-19.

The V and J genes are TRBV2 and TRBJ1-2, with 8 bases lining up with TRBD1. The CDR3 consists of 14 residues. Germline CDR1 is SNHLY and CDR2 is FYNNEI. With V trimmed by 1 base and J by 4 bases, 2 bases remained unmatched. DNA for the CDR3: TGTGCCAGCAGTGAAGTCGACAGGGGCTATGGCTACACCTTC. Protein product: CASSEVDRGYGYTF.

This chain links TRBV2 with TRBJ2-5, with a possible D match to TRBD1 (6 bases). Trimming shortened V by 6 bases and J by 2 bases, and 16 bases separated the two germline ends. Germline CDR1 SNHLY, CDR2 FYNNEI. The CDR3 loop spans 15 amino acids. CDR3 nucleotides: TGTGCCAGCAGGGAATCCGGGACACTTCAAGAGACCCAGTACTTC. The encoded protein is CASRESGTLQETQYF.

This chain connects TRBV7-8 to TRBJ1-5; tentatively, D is TRBD1 (6 bases). V lost 0 bases and J 5 bases, leaving 14 bases between the germline ends. The CDR3 runs 16 residues. Germline CDR1 and CDR2: SGHVS and FQNEAQ. The CDR3 DNA is TGTGCCAGCAGCTTAGCGTGGCAGGGGAAAGATCAGCCCCAGCATTTT. Amino acid sequence: CASSLAWQGKDQPQHF.

The chain recombines TRBV11-2 with TRBJ2-2, with a tentative D call TRBD1 (5 bases). V dropped 6 bases and J dropped 6 bases, with 8 bases sitting between them. The CDR3 is made up of 12 amino acids. From germline, CDR1 is SGHAT and CDR2 FQNNGV. The CDR3 DNA follows: TGTGCCAGCAGTTCAGGGTCCGGGGAGCTGTTTTTT. Protein product: CASSSGSGELFF.

V usage is TRBV7-9 and J usage is TRBJ1-1, with 8 bases matching TRBD1. The CDR3 totals 15 residues. The trim removed 0 bases at V and 5 bases at J, leaving 5 bases unmatched. From germline, CDR1 is SEHNR and CDR2 FQNEAQ (reference sequence). CDR3 nucleotides: TGTGCCAGCAGCTTAGCCCCGACAGGGGCGACTGAAGCTTTCTTT. Translated: CASSLAPTGATEAFF.

This CDR3 is CASSTATSGYIQYF. The CDR3 DNA sequence: TGTGCCAGCAGTACCGCGACTAGTGGATACATTCAGTACTTC. V and J are TRBV27 and TRBJ2-4, with D maybe TRBD2 (6 bases). CDR3 length equals 14 residues. V lost 5 bases to trimming and J lost 8 bases, with 16 bases between them. Per the germline V gene, CDR1 is MNHEY and CDR2 is SMNVEV (reference sequence).

The chain joins TRBV29-1 to TRBJ1-1; tentative D call: TRBD1 (5 bases). Germline V gene sequence: CDR1 SQVTM, CDR2 ANQGSEA. V was pared by 7 bases and J by 0 bases, with 12 bases between. This CDR3 spans 13 amino acids. CDR3 nucleotides: TGCAGCGCCGGGGGAGGGATGAACACTGAAGCTTTCTTT. Protein: CSAGGGMNTEAFF.

This clone came up once. V gene TRBV19 combines with J gene TRBJ1-5; possible D gene TRBD1, 5 bases. The germline CDR1 and CDR2 sequences are LNHDA and SQIVND (reference sequence). The CDR3 is 13 amino acids. V dropped 8 bases and J dropped 3 bases, with 11 bases sitting between them. CDR3 loop: CASQGWNNQPQHF. CDR3 sequence (DNA): TGTGCCAGTCAGGGATGGAACAATCAGCCCCAGCATTTT.

This clone has more than one count but fewer than ten. An end of the junction does not agree with germline; a read error may underlie this. Other DNA sequences in this specimen translate into the identical CDR3. The chain recombines TRBV7-7 with TRBJ2-5, with 10 bases that match TRBD1. This CDR3 contains 15 residues. Germline loops: CDR1 SSHAT, CDR2 FNYEAQ (reference sequence). CDR3 sequence: CASSSDRGREETQYF. DNA for the CDR3: TGTGCTAGCAGCTCCGACAGGGGGCGGGAAGAGACCCAGTACTTC.

As regards this clone: The same CDR3 can be traced to other DNA sequences in this sample. This chain uses TRBV19 with TRBJ1-2; 7 bases agree with TRBD1. Germline lookup yields CDR1 LNHDA and CDR2 SQIVND (reference sequence). The V segment lost 1 base and the J segment 4 bases; nucleotides outside the gene matches: 3. The CDR3 has 14 residues. CDR3 residues: CASSIVGTVYGYTF. The CDR3 DNA sequence: TGTGCCAGTAGTATAGTTGGGACAGTCTATGGCTACACCTTC.

The rearrangement joins TRBV13 to TRBJ1-2; 10 nucleotides align to TRBD1. CDR1 is PRHDT, CDR2 FYEKMQ, per germline (reference sequence). V dropped 1 base and J dropped 5; count of bases not matched to a gene: 7. This CDR3 spans 16 amino acids. The CDR3 DNA follows: TGTGCCAGCAGCTTAGAGGGACAGGGGAATAGGTATGGCTACACCTTC. As protein: CASSLEGQGNRYGYTF. Full variable domain (rest looked up from reference TRBV13 and TRBJ1-2): AAGVIQSPRHLIKEKRETATLKCYPIPRHDTVYWYQQGPGQDPQFLISFYEKMQSDKGSIPDRFSAQQFSDYHSELNMSSLELGDSALYFCASSLEGQGNRYGYTFGSGTRLTVV.

The chain uses TRBV7-9 and TRBJ2-5, with D possibly being TRBD2 (5 bases). The CDR3 runs to 14 residues. Germline V gives CDR1 SEHNR, CDR2 FQNEAQ (reference sequence). V lost 5 bases and J 2 bases, leaving 12 bases between the germline ends. The CDR3 protein is CASSPMTGQETQYF. The CDR3 coding sequence is TGTGCCAGCAGCCCGATGACGGGACAAGAGACCCAGTACTTC.

J is TRBJ2-1 and V is TRBV6-5; 11 bases fit TRBD2. CDR1 and CDR2 (germline): MNHEY, SVGAGI. V was clipped by 0 bases and J by 6 bases; unmatched bases: 1. This CDR3 is 15 amino acids long. The CDR3 DNA sequence: TGTGCCAGCAGTTACTCGACTAGCGGGGTCAATGAGCAGTTCTTC. Residues: CASSYSTSGVNEQFF.

CDR3: CASSWRRSQETQYF. The CDR3 DNA reads TGTGCCAGCAGCTGGCGGAGATCCCAAGAGACCCAGTACTTC. The chain recombines TRBV6-5 with TRBJ2-5; unclear D gene. CDR3 length: 14 amino acids. The germline gives CDR1 MNHEY, CDR2 SVGAGI. V was clipped by 6 bases and J by 1 base, with 12 bases between them.

This sequence joins TRBV5-8 and TRBJ1-6, with TRBD1 matching 7 bases. The V gene's germline CDR1 is SGHTS and CDR2 YDEGEE. Trimming at V came to 5 bases and at J to 13 bases, leaving 15 bases not matched to a gene. This CDR3 comprises 15 residues. The CDR3 nucleotides are TGTGCCAGCAGACCAAACGACAGGGTGGTTTCCCCCCTCCACTTT. Translating it yields CASRPNDRVVSPLHF.

The chain combines TRBV5-4 with TRBJ2-1, with 11 bases identical to TRBD2. The CDR3 consists of 15 residues. CDR1 and CDR2 from the germline V gene are SGHNT and YYREEE (reference sequence). Unmatched junction bases numbered 5, after V lost 4 bases and J lost 5 bases. The CDR3 DNA follows: TGTGCCAGCAGCGTTAGCGGGAGGGTTAACAATGAGCAGTTCTTC. It yields the protein CASSVSGRVNNEQFF.

The chain combines TRBV19 with TRBJ1-2; TRBD1 matches at 8 bases. The ends lost 6 bases at V and 6 bases at J; junction bases unmatched: 9. The CDR3 loop spans 14 amino acids. Germline V gene data show CDR1 as LNHDA and CDR2 as SQIVND (reference sequence). In DNA, the CDR3 is TGTGCCAGTAGCACCGGACAGGGAATGGATGGCTACACCTTC. Its protein product is CASSTGQGMDGYTF.

Only one count was recorded for this clone. The chain links TRBV29-1 to TRBJ2-2, with a possible D match to TRBD1 (6 bases). CDR1 SQVTM and CDR2 ANQGSEA come from the germline V gene. The length of the CDR3 is 13 residues. Trimming pared 4 bases from V and 2 bases from J, leaving 8 bases between. This chain's CDR3 is CSVAGDNTGELFF. The CDR3 nucleotides are TGCAGCGTTGCAGGGGATAACACCGGGGAGCTGTTTTTT.

This chain uses TRBV28 with TRBJ1-1; D is uncertain. The germline V and J ends were trimmed by 3 bases and 7 bases, with 12 bases remaining between them. CDR1 and CDR2 from the germline V gene are MDHEN and SYDVKM. The CDR3 contains 13 residues. In DNA, the CDR3 is TGTGCCAGCAGTTTCTTGACACCACATGAAGCTTTCTTT. It specifies CASSFLTPHEAFF. Full variable domain (rest looked up from reference TRBV28 and TRBJ1-1): DVKVTQSSRYLVKRTGEKVFLECVQDMDHENMFWYRQDPGLGLRLIYFSYDVKMKEKGDIPEGYSVSREKKERFSLILESASTNQTSMYLCASSFLTPHEAFFGQGTRLTVV.

This clone occurred a few times. V and J are TRBV5-4 and TRBJ1-2; TRBD1 matches 7 bases. This CDR3 has 14 amino acids. V shed 5 bases, J shed 5 bases, and the junction held 9 bases outside the gene matches. Germline V CDR1 and CDR2: SGHNT, YYREEE (reference sequence). CDR3 nucleotides: TGTGCCAGCAGACGGGACAGCGATCTTTATGGCTACACCTTC. This encodes CASRRDSDLYGYTF.

V is TRBV4-2 and J is TRBJ2-1; maybe TRBD2 (7 bases). V was cut by 4 bases and J by 1 base, with 17 bases left in between. CDR1 is LGHNA, CDR2 YNFKEQ, per germline. The CDR3 spans 17 residues. The CDR3 DNA reads as TGTGCCAGCAGCCCCGGGGAGGGAAGGGGGTCCTACAATGAGCAGTTCTTC. It specifies CASSPGEGRGSYNEQFF.

V is TRBV7-9 and J is TRBJ1-2; 10 bases line up with TRBD1. Per germline, CDR1 SEHNR and CDR2 FQNEAQ (reference sequence). V shed 1 base, J shed 8 bases, and the junction held 4 bases outside the gene matches. The CDR3 covers 14 residues. CDR3 coding DNA: TGTGCCAGCAGCTTAGACGGGACAGGGGTAGGCTACACCTTC. This encodes CASSLDGTGVGYTF.

The chain couples TRBV3-1 (or the pseudogene TRBV3-2) to TRBJ1-1, with 9 bases aligning to TRBD1. With 5 bases clipped from V and 1 base from J, the junction kept 5 bases outside the gene matches. Germline lookup yields CDR1 LGHDT and CDR2 YNNKEL (reference sequence). The CDR3 consists of 15 residues. DNA for the CDR3: TGTGCCAGCAGCGATACGGGACAGGGGAACACTGAAGCTTTCTTT. This encodes CASSDTGQGNTEAFF.

The V call is TRBV9, the J call TRBJ1-5; TRBD1 matches 9 bases. The V gene end was trimmed by 2 bases and the J gene end by 6 bases; junction bases not matched to a gene: 6. CDR1 is SGDLS and CDR2 is YYNGEE in the germline V gene. The CDR3 is 15 residues long. This CDR3 is CASSVTGGDTQPQHF. CDR3 sequence (DNA): TGTGCCAGCAGCGTTACAGGGGGCGACACTCAGCCCCAGCATTTT.

The chain couples TRBV5-1 to TRBJ2-2; TRBD2 agrees at 10 bases. Trimming took 4 bases from V and 4 from J; bases not matched to a gene: 7. The germline V gene has CDR1 SGHRS and CDR2 YFSETQ. This CDR3 comprises 16 residues. Here the CDR3 reads CASSERGGLGTGELFF. In DNA form, the CDR3 reads TGCGCCAGCAGCGAGCGGGGGGGCCTGGGCACCGGGGAGCTGTTTTTT.

This clone was detected once. The chain is built from TRBV7-2 and TRBJ2-1; 10 bases align to TRBD1. CDR3 length: 15 residues. Germline CDR1 is SGHTA and CDR2 is FQGNSA. J lost 4 bases, V lost 7 bases, and 7 bases had no gene match. The CDR3 nucleotides read TGTGCCAGCACGACAGGGGGCGGGGGGTACAATGAGCAGTTCTTC. The encoded protein is CASTTGGGGYNEQFF. The whole variable domain, filled in from reference TRBV7-2 and TRBJ2-1, reads GAGVSQSPSNKVTEKGKDVELRCDPISGHTALYWYRQSLGQGLEFLIYFQGNSAPDKSGLPSDRFSAERTGGSVSTLTIQRTQQEDSAVYLCASTTGGGGYNEQFFGPGTRLTVL.

The chain combines TRBV5-1 with TRBJ2-1; 10 positions match TRBD1. The V gene end was trimmed by 4 bases and the J gene end by 5 bases; junction bases not matched to a gene: 9. Germline V gives CDR1 SGHRS, CDR2 YFSETQ. The CDR3 is 16 residues long. CDR3 sequence reads: CASSQYRDRGNNEQFF. DNA for the CDR3: TGCGCCAGCAGCCAATACCGGGACAGGGGTAACAATGAGCAGTTCTTC.

The chain is built from TRBV28 and TRBJ2-3; D may be TRBD2 (5 bases). From germline, CDR1 is MDHEN and CDR2 SYDVKM. CDR3 size: 17 residues. V was cut by 5 bases and J by 2 bases, with 20 bases left in between. The DNA of the CDR3 is TGTGCCAGCAGTACTGTAACGGGGAGATTTTTCACAGATACGCAGTATTTT. It codes for CASSTVTGRFFTDTQYF.